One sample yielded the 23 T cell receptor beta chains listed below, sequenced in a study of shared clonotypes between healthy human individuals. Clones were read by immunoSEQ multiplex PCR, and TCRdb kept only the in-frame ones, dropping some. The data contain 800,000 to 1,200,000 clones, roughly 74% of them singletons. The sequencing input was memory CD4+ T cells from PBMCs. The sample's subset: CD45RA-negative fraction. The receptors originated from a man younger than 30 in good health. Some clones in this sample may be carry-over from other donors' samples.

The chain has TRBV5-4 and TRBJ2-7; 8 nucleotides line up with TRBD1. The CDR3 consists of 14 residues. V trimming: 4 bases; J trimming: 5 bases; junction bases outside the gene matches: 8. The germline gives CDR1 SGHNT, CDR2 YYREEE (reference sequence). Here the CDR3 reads CASSQDRGGNEQYF. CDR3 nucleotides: TGTGCCAGCAGCCAAGACAGGGGTGGAAACGAGCAGTACTTC.

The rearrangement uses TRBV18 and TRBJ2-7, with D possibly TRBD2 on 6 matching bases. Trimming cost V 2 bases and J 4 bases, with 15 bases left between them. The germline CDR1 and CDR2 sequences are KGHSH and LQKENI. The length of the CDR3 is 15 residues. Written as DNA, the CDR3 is TGTGCCAGCTCACCATTCGGGGGTACAAGGTACGAGCAGTACTTC. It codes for CASSPFGGTRYEQYF.

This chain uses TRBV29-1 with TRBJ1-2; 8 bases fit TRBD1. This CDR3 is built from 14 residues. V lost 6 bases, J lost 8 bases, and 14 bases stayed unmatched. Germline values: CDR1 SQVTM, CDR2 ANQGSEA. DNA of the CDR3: TGCAGCGTCTGGCTTACCGGGACAGGAGACGGCTACACCTTC. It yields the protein CSVWLTGTGDGYTF.

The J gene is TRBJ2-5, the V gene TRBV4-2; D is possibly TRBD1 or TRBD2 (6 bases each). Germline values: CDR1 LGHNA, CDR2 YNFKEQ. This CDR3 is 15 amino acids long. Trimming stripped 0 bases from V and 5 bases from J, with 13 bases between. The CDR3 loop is CASSQDRGAGETQYF. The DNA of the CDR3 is TGTGCCAGCAGCCAAGATAGGGGGGCTGGTGAGACCCAGTACTTC.

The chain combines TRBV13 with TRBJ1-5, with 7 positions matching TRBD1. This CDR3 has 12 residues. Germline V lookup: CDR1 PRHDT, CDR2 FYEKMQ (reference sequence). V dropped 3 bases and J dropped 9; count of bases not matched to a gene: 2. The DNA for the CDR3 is TGTGCCAGCAGCTTCAACAGGGGGCCCCAGCATTTT. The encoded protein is CASSFNRGPQHF.

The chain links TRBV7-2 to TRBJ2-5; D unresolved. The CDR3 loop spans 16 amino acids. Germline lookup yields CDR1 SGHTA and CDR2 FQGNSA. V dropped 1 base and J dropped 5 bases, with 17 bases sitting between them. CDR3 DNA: TGTGCCAGCAGCTTAGTGGCGACTGGGCGACGGGAGACCCAGTACTTC. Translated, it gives CASSLVATGRRETQYF.

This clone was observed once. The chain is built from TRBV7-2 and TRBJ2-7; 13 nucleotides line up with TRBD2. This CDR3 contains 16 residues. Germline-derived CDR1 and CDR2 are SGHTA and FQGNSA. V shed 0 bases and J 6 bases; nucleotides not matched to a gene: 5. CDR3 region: CASSLAPRLAGGEQYF. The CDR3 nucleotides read TGTGCCAGCAGCTTAGCGCCGAGACTAGCGGGAGGCGAGCAGTACTTC.

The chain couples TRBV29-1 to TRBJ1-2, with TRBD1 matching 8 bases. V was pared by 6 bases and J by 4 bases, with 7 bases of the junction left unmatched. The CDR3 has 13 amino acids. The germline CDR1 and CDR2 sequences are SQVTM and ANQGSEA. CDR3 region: CSVGQVWTYGYTF. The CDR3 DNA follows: TGCAGCGTGGGACAGGTTTGGACCTATGGCTACACCTTC.

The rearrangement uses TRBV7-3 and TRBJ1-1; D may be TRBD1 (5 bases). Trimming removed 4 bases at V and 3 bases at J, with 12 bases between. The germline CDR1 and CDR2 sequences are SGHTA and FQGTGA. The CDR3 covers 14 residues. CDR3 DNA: TGTGCCAGCAGCTCAACCGGGGGACACACTGAAGCTTTCTTT. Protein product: CASSSTGGHTEAFF.

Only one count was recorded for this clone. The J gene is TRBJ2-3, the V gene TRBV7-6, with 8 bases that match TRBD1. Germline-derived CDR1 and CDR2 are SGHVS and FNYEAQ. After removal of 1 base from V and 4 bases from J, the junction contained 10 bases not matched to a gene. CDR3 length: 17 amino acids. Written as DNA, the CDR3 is TGTGCCAGCAGCTTAGGGCCCCCAGGGGGCGTCTCAGATACGCAGTATTTT. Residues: CASSLGPPGGVSDTQYF.

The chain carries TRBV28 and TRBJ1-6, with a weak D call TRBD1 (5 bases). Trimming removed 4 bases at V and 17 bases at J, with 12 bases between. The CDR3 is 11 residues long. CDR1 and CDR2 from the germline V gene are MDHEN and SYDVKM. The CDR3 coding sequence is TGTGCCAGCAGTTCCGGGGGATCCGTCCACTTT. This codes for CASSSGGSVHF. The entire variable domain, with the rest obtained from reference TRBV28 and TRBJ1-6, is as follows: DVKVTQSSRYLVKRTGEKVFLECVQDMDHENMFWYRQDPGLGLRLIYFSYDVKMKEKGDIPEGYSVSREKKERFSLILESASTNQTSMYLCASSSGGSVHFGNGTRLTVT.

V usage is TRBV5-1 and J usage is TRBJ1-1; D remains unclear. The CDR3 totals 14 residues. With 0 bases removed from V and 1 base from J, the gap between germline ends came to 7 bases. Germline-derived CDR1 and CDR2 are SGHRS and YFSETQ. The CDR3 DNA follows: TGCGCCAGCAGCTTGGACACCTCGAACACTGAAGCTTTCTTT. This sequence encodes CASSLDTSNTEAFF. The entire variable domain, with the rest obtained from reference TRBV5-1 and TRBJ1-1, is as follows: KAGVTQTPRYLIKTRGQQVTLSCSPISGHRSVSWYQQTPGQGLQFLFEYFSETQRNKGNFPGRFSGRQFSNSRSEMNVSTLELGDSALYLCASSLDTSNTEAFFGQGTRLTVV.

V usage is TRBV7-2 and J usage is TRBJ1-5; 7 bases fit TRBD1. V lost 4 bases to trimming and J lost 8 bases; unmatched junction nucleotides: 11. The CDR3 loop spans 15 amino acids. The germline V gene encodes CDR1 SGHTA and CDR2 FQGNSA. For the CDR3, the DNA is TGTGCCAGCAGCTCAGGGGGACCGCGAGCAAAGCCCCAGCATTTT. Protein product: CASSSGGPRAKPQHF.

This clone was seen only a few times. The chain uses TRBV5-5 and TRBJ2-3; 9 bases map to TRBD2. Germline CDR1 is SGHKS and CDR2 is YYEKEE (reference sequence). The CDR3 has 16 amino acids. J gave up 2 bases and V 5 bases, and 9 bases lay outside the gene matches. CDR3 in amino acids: CASSRAGTSTTDTQYF. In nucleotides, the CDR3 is TGTGCCAGCAGTCGAGCCGGGACTAGCACCACAGATACGCAGTATTTT. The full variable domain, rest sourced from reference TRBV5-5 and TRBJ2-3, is DAGVTQSPTHLIKTRGQQVTLRCSPISGHKSVSWYQQVLGQGPQFIFQYYEKEERGRGNFPDRFSARQFPNYSSELNVNALLLGDSALYLCASSRAGTSTTDTQYFGPGTRLTVL.

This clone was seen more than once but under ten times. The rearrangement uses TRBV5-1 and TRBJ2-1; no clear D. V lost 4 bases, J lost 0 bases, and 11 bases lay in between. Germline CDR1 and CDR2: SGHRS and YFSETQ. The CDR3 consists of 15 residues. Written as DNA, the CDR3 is TGCGCCAGCAGCCCTGAGACTTACTCCTACAATGAGCAGTTCTTC. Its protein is CASSPETYSYNEQFF.

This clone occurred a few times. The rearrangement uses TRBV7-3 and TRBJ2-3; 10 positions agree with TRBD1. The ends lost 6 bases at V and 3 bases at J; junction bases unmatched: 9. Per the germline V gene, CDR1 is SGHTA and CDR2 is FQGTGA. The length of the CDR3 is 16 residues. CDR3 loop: CASRSPGQGTTDTQYF. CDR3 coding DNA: TGTGCCAGCAGGTCACCGGGACAGGGGACTACAGATACGCAGTATTTT.

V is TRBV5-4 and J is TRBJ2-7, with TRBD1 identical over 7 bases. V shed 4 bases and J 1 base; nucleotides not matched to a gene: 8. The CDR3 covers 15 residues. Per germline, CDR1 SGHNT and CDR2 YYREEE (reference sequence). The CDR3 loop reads CASSGGQFSSYEQYF. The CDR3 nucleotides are TGTGCCAGCAGCGGGGGACAGTTTTCTTCCTACGAGCAGTACTTC. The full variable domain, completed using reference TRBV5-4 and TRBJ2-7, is ETGVTQSPTHLIKTRGQQVTLRCSSQSGHNTVSWYQQALGQGPQFIFQYYREEENGRGNFPPRFSGLQFPNYSSELNVNALELDDSALYLCASSGGQFSSYEQYFGPGTRLTVT.

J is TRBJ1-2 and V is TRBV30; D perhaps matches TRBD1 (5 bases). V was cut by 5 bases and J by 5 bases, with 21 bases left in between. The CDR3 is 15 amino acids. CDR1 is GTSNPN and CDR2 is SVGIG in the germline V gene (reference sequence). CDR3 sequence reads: CAWEDAGTDYYGYTF. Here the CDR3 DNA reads TGTGCCTGGGAGGATGCCGGGACGGATTATTATGGCTACACCTTC.

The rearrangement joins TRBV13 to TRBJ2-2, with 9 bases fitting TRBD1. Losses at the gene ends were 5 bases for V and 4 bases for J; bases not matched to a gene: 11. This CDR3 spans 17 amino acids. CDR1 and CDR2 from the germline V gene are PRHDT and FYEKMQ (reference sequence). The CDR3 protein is CASSDPGGQGFTGELFF. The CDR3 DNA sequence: TGTGCCAGCAGCGACCCGGGTGGACAGGGGTTCACCGGGGAGCTGTTTTTT.

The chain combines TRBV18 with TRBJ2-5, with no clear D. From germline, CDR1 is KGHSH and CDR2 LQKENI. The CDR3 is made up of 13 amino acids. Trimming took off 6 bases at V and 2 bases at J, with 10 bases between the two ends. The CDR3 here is CASSQDAQETQYF. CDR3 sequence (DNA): TGTGCCAGCTCGCAGGATGCACAAGAGACCCAGTACTTC.

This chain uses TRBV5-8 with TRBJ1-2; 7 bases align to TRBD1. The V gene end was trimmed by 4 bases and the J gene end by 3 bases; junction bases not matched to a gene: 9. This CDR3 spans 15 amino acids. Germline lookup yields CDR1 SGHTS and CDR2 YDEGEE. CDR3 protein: CASSPITGVDYGYTF. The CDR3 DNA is TGTGCCAGCAGCCCAATAACAGGGGTCGACTATGGCTACACCTTC.

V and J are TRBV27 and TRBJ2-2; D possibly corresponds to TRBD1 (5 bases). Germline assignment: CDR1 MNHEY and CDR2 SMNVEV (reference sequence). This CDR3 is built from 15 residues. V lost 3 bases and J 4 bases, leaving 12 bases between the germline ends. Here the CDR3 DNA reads TGTGCCAGCAGTTTCGGCAGGGCTGGCACCGGGGAGCTGTTTTTT. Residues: CASSFGRAGTGELFF.

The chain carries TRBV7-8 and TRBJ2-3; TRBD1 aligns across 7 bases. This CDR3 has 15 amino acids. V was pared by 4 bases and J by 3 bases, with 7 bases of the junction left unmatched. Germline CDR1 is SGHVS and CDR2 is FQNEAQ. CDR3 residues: CASSSEGGKTDTQYF. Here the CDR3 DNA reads TGTGCCAGCAGCTCCGAAGGGGGCAAGACAGATACGCAGTATTTT.